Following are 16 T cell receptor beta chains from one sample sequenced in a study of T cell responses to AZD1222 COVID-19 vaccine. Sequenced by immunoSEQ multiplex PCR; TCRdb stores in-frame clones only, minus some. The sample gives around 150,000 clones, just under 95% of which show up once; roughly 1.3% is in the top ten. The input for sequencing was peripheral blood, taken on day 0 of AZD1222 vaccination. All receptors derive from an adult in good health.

The CDR3 spells CASSLSGTGLSNQPQHF. CDR3 nucleotide sequence: TGTGCCAGCAGTTTATCCGGAACAGGGTTAAGCAATCAGCCCCAGCATTTT. The chain couples TRBV27 to TRBJ1-5, with a tentative D call TRBD1 (6 bases). This CDR3 has 17 amino acids. Deletions cut 0 bases from V and 1 base from J, with 13 bases between. Germline values: CDR1 MNHEY, CDR2 SMNVEV (reference sequence).

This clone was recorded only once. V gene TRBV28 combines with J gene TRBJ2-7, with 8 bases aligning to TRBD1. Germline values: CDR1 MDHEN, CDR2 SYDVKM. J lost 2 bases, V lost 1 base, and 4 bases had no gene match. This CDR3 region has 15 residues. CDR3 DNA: TGTGCCAGCAGTTTATCCGACAGGGGTCCCTACGAGCAGTACTTC. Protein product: CASSLSDRGPYEQYF.

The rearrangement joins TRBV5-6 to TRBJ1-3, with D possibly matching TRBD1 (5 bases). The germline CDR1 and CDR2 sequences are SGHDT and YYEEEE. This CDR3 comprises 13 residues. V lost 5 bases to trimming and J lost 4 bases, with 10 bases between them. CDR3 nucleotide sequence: TGTGCCAGCAGTCAGGGATTCGGAAACACCATATATTTT. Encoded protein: CASSQGFGNTIYF.

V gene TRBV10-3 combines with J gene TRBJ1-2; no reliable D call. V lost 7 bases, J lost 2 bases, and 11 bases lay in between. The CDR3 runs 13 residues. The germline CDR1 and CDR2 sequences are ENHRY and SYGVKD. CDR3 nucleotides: TGTGCCATCACCGCGGCACCCAACTATGGCTACACCTTC. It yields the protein CAITAAPNYGYTF.

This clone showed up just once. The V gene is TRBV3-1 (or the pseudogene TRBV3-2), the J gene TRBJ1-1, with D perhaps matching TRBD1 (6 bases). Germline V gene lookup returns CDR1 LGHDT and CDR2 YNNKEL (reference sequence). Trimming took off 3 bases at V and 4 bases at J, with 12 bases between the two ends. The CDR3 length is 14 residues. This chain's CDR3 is CASSHDAGVTEAFF. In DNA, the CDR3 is TGTGCCAGCAGCCATGACGCAGGGGTCACTGAAGCTTTCTTT.

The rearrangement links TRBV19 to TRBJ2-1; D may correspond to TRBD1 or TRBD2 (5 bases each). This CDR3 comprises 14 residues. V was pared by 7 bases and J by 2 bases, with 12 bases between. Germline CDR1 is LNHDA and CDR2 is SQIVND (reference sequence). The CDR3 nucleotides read TGTGCCAGTACCGCTGGGACCACCTACAATGAGCAGTTCTTC. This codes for CASTAGTTYNEQFF.

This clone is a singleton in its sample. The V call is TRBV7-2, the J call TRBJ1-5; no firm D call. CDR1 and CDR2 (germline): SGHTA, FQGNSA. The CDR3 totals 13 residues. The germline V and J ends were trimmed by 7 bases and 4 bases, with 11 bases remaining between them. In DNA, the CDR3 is TGTGCCAGCACCCCGGGCGTAAATCAGCCCCAGCATTTT. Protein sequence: CASTPGVNQPQHF.

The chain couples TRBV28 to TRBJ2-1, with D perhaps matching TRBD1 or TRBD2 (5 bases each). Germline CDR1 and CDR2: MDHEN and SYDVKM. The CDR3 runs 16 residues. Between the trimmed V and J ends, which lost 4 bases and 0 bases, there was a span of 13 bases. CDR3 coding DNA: TGTGCCAGCAGTTCCCCAGGGACGAGCTCCTACAATGAGCAGTTCTTC. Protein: CASSSPGTSSYNEQFF. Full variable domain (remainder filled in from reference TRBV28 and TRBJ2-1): DVKVTQSSRYLVKRTGEKVFLECVQDMDHENMFWYRQDPGLGLRLIYFSYDVKMKEKGDIPEGYSVSREKKERFSLILESASTNQTSMYLCASSSPGTSSYNEQFFGPGTRLTVL.

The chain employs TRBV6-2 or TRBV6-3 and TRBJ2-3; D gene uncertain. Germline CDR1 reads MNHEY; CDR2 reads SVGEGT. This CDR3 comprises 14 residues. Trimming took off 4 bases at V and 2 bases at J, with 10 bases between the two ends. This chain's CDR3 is CASSSGLNTDTQYF. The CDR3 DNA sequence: TGTGCCAGCAGTTCGGGCCTTAACACAGATACGCAGTATTTT.

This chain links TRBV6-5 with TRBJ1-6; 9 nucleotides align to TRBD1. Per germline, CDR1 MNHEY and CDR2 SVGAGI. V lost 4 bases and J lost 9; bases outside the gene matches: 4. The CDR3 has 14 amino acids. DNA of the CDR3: TGTGCCAGCAGTTCTCGACAGGGGGGTTCACCCCTCCACTTT. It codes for CASSSRQGGSPLHF.

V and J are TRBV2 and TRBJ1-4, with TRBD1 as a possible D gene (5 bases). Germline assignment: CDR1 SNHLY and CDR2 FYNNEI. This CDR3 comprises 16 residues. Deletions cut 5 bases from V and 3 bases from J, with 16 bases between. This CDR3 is CASSMGGRLPNEKLFF. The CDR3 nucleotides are TGTGCCAGCAGTATGGGGGGGAGGTTGCCTAATGAAAAACTGTTTTTT.

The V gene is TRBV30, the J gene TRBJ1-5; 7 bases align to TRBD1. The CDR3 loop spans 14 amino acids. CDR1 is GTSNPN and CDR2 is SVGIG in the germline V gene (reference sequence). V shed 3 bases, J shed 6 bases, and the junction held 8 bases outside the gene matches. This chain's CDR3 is CAWSNGGGSQPQHF. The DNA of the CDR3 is TGTGCCTGGAGCAACGGAGGGGGCAGTCAGCCCCAGCATTTT.

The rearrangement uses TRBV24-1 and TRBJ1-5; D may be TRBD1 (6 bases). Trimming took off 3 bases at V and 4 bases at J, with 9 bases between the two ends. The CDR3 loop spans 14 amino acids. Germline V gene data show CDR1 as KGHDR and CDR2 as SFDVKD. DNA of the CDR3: TGTGCCACCAGTGATGGGGGGCGGAATCAGCCCCAGCATTTT. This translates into CATSDGGRNQPQHF.

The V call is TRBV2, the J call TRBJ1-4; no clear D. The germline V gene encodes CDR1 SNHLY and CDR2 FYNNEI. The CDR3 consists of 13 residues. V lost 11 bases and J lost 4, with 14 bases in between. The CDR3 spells CAYQAEINEKLFF. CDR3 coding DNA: TGTGCCTACCAAGCGGAGATTAATGAAAAACTGTTTTTT.

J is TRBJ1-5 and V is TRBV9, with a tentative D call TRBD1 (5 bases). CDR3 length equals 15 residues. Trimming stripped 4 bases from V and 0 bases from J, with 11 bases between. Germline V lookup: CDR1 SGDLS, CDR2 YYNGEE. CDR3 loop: CASSSGLDSNQPQHF. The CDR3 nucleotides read TGTGCCAGCAGCTCAGGGCTGGATAGCAATCAGCCCCAGCATTTT.

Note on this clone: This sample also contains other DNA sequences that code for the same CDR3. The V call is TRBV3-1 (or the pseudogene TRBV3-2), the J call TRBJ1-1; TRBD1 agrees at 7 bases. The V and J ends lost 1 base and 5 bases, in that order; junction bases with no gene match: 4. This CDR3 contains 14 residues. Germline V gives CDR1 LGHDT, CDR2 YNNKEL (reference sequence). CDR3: CASSQGTGGTEAFF. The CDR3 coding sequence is TGTGCCAGCAGCCAAGGGACAGGAGGGACTGAAGCTTTCTTT.